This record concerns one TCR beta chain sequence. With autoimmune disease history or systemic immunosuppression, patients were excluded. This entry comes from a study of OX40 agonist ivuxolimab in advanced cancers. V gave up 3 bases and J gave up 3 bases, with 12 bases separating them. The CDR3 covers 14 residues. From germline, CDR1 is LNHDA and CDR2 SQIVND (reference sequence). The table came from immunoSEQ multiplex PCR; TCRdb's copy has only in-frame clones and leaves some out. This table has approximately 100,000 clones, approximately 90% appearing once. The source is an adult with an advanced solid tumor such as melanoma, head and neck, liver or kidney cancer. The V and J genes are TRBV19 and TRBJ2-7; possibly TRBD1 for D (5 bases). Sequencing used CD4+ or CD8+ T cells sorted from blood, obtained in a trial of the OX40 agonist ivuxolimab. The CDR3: CASSISGSYYEQYF. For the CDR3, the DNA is TGTGCCAGTAGTATTTCAGGGTCCTACTACGAGCAGTACTTC.